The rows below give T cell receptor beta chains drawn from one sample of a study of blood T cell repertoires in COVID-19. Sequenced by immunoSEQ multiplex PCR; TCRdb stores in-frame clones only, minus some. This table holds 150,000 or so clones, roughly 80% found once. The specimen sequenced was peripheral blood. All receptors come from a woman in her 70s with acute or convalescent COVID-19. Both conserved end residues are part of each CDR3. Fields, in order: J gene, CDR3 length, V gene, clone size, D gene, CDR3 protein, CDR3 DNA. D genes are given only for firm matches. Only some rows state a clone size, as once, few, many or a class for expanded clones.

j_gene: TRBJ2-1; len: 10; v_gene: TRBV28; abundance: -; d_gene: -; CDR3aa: CASTGSEQFF; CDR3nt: TGTGCCAGCACGGGGAGTGAGCAGTTCTTC
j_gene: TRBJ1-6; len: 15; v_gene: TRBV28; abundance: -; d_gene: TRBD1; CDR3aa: CASRGGQHSNSPLHF; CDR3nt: TGTGCCAGCAGGGGGGGACAGCACTCTAATTCACCCCTCCACTTT
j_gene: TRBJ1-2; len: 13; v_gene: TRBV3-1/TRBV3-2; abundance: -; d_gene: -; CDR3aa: CASSQDLNYGYTF; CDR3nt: TGTGCCAGCAGCCAAGATCTTAACTATGGCTACACCTTC
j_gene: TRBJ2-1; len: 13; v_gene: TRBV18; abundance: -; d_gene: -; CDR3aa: CASSLTDSGEQFF; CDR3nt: TGTGCCAGCTCACTGACAGACTCCGGCGAGCAGTTCTTC
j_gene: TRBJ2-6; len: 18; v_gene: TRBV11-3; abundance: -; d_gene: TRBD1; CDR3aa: CASSNWDSELSGANVLTF; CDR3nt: TGTGCCAGCAGCAACTGGGACAGTGAACTCTCTGGGGCCAACGTCCTGACTTTC
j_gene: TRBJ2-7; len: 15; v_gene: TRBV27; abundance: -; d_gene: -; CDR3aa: CASSLAGASSYEQYF; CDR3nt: TGTGCCAGCAGTTTAGCAGGGGCGAGCTCCTACGAGCAGTACTTC
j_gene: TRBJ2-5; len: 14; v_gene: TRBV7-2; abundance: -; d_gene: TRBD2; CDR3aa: CASSLGGTQETQYF; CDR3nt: TGTGCCAGCAGCTTGGGGGGGACCCAAGAGACCCAGTACTTC
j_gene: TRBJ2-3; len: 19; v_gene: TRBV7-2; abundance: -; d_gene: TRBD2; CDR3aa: CASSSRPGLAGGRPDTQYF; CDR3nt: TGTGCCAGCAGCTCGCGCCCGGGACTAGCGGGGGGCCGACCAGATACGCAGTATTTT
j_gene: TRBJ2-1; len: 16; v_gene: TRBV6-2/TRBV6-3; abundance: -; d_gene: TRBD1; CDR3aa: CASSLFGTGPYNEQFF; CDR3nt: TGTGCCAGCAGTTTATTCGGGACAGGTCCCTACAATGAGCAGTTCTTC
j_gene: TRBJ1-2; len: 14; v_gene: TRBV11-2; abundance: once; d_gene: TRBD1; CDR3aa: CASSLERTGDGYTF; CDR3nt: TGTGCCAGCAGCTTAGAAAGGACAGGGGATGGCTACACCTTC
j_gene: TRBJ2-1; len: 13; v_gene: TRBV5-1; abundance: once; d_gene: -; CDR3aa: CASSLGTLSEQFF; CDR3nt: TGCGCCAGCAGCTTGGGGACTCTCAGTGAGCAGTTCTTC
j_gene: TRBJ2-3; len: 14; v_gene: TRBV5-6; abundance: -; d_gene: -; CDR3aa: CASSNGGYLDTQYF; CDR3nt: TGTGCCAGCAGCAATGGGGGCTACCTAGATACGCAGTATTTT
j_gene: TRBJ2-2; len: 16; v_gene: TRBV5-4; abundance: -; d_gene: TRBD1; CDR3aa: CASSSPGQGNTGELFF; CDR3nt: TGTGCCAGCAGCTCCCCGGGACAGGGCAACACCGGGGAGCTGTTTTTT
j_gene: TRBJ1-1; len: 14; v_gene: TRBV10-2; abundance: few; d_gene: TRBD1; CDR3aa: CASSADRVNTEAFF; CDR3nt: TGCGCCAGCAGTGCGGACAGGGTGAACACTGAAGCTTTCTTT
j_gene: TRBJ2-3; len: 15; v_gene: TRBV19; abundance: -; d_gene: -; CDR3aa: CASSIEIASTDTQYF; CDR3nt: TGTGCCAGTAGTATCGAAATAGCGTCCACAGATACGCAGTATTTT
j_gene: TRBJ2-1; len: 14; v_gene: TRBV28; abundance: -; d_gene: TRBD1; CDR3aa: CASRWDRVGNEQFF; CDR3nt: TGTGCCAGCCGTTGGGACAGGGTTGGGAATGAGCAGTTCTTC
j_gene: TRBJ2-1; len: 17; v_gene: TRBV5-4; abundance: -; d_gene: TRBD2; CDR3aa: CASSTELVTSGSSEQFF; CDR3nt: TGTGCCAGCAGCACAGAGCTTGTGACTAGCGGGAGCTCTGAGCAGTTCTTC
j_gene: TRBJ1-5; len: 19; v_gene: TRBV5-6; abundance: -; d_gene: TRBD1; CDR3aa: CASSPTDGGQGPSNQPQHF; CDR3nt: TGTGCCAGCAGCCCAACTGATGGGGGACAGGGCCCGAGCAATCAGCCCCAGCATTTT
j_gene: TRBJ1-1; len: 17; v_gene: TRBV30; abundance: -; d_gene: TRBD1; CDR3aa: CAWSVIRVGGGAAEAFF; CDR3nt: TGTGCCTGGAGTGTAATTAGAGTTGGAGGGGGCGCCGCTGAAGCTTTCTTT
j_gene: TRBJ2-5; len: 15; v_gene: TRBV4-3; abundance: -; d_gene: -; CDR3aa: CASSQDLRGSETQYF; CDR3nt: TGCGCCAGCAGCCAAGATCTCCGGGGGTCGGAGACCCAGTACTTC
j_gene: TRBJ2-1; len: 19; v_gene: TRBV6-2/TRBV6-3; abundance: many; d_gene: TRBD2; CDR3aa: CASSYSTLQRLAGEKVQFF; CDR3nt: TGTGCCAGCAGTTACTCGACCTTGCAGAGACTAGCGGGAGAGAAGGTGCAGTTCTTC
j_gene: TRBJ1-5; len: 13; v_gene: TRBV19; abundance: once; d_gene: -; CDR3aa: CASSIDRGQPQHF; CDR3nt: TGTGCCAGTAGTATAGATAGGGGACAGCCCCAGCATTTT
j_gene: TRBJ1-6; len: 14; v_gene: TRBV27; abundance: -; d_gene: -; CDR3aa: CASRGYSYNSPLHF; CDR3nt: TGTGCCAGCAGGGGCTACTCCTATAATTCACCCCTCCACTTT
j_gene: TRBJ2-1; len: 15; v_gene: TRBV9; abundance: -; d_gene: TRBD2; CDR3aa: CASSVGTRVNHEQFF; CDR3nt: TGTGCCAGCAGCGTCGGGACTAGGGTGAACCATGAGCAGTTCTTC
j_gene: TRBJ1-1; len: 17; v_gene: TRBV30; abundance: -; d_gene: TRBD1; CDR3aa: CAWSVPWTGPRDTEAFF; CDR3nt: TGTGCCTGGAGTGTACCATGGACAGGGCCGAGGGACACTGAAGCTTTCTTT
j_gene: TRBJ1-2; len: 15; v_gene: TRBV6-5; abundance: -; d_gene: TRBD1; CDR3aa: CASSYGDSTNYGYTF; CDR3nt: TGTGCCAGCAGTTACGGGGACAGTACCAACTATGGCTACACCTTC
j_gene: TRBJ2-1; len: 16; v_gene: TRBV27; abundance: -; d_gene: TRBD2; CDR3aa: CASSLSPAGGRYEQFF; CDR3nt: TGTGCCAGCAGTTTATCTCCAGCGGGGGGCAGGTATGAGCAGTTCTTC